These 20 T cell receptor beta chains came from one sample sequenced in a study of CD8+CD57+ T cells in acquired aplastic anemia. The use of genomic DNA as template underpinned the TCR beta VDJ and CDR3 profiling. TCRdb used MiXCR to reprocess the reads, holding one entry per CDR3 protein. The data show roughly 61,000 distinct CDR3 sequences, with under 55% seen just once and about 2.5% held by the top ten. Material for sequencing was sorted CD4+, CD8+, or CD8+CD57+ T cells (not recorded which) from PBMCs. All receptors come from a human donor in good health, serving as a control.

The V call is TRBV29-1, the J call TRBJ2-7; 7 bases fit TRBD1. Per the germline V gene, CDR1 is SQVTM and CDR2 is ANQGSEA. This CDR3 is built from 14 residues. The trim removed 0 bases at V and 4 bases at J, leaving 6 bases unmatched. This CDR3 is CSVEEGTASYEQYF. The CDR3 DNA sequence: TGCAGCGTTGAAGAAGGGACAGCGAGTTACGAGCAGTACTTC.

This clonotype was detected only once. The rearrangement joins TRBV10-3 to TRBJ2-7; D is perhaps TRBD1 or TRBD2 (5 bases each). V was clipped by 2 bases and J by 4 bases, with 9 bases between them. The CDR3 runs to 13 residues. Germline values: CDR1 ENHRY, CDR2 SYGVKD. The CDR3 spells CAISEMGEYEQYF. The CDR3 nucleotides are TGTGCCATCAGTGAGATGGGGGAATACGAGCAGTACTTC.

This clonotype was found many times. The rearrangement joins TRBV20-1 to TRBJ2-3; 10 bases align to TRBD1. Germline V gene data show CDR1 as DFQATT and CDR2 as SNEGSKA (reference sequence). The trim removed 5 bases at V and 4 bases at J, leaving 6 bases unmatched. The length of the CDR3 is 14 residues. The CDR3 DNA sequence: TGCAGTGCTTCCGGGACAGGGGTTGCAGATACGCAGTATTTT. It encodes CSASGTGVADTQYF.

This clonotype has ten or more counts. The rearrangement joins TRBV12-3 or TRBV12-4 to TRBJ1-3, with D possibly matching TRBD1 (6 bases). V lost 5 bases to trimming and J lost 7 bases, with 18 bases between them. This CDR3 region has 15 residues. CDR3 sequence reads: CASSPRQVPGNTIYF. The CDR3 bases are TGTGCCAGCAGTCCAAGACAGGTTCCGGGGAACACCATATATTTT.

This clonotype was seen many times. The J gene is TRBJ2-7, the V gene TRBV28; D possibly uses TRBD1 or TRBD2 (5 bases each). V lost 5 bases to trimming and J lost 3 bases, with 17 bases between them. This CDR3 has 15 amino acids. CDR1 MDHEN and CDR2 SYDVKM come from the germline V gene. CDR3 protein: CASSGTSDSGYEQYF. For the CDR3, the DNA is TGTGCCAGCAGTGGGACGTCGGACTCGGGCTACGAGCAGTACTTC.

The chain carries TRBV24-1 and TRBJ2-3; D call uncertain. The CDR3 consists of 15 residues. Trimming stripped 3 bases from V and 5 bases from J, with 14 bases between. Germline CDR1 and CDR2: KGHDR and SFDVKD. In nucleotides, the CDR3 is TGTGCCACCAGTGATACTACCTCTAGGGAAGATACGCAGTATTTT. Residues: CATSDTTSREDTQYF.

The chain combines TRBV6-1 with TRBJ1-1; weak D call: TRBD1 (6 bases). CDR3 length equals 15 residues. Trimming shortened V by 7 bases and J by 8 bases, and 23 bases separated the two germline ends. In germline, CDR1 is MNHNS, CDR2 SASEGT. CDR3 bases: TGTGCCAGCAACACCCCGGGGGGCAGGCGGCTAGAAGCTTTCTTT. Protein sequence: CASNTPGGRRLEAFF.

V and J are TRBV29-1 and TRBJ1-1, with D maybe TRBD1 (5 bases). The V end lost 7 bases, the J end lost 10 bases, and 19 bases lay between the germline ends. CDR1 is SQVTM, CDR2 ANQGSEA, per germline. The CDR3 runs to 12 residues. This CDR3 is CSAGIGLRGAFF. Here the CDR3 DNA reads TGCAGCGCGGGGATAGGGTTGAGGGGAGCTTTCTTT.

This clonotype was seen many times. The chain combines TRBV6-2 or TRBV6-3 with TRBJ1-2; TRBD1 might be the D (5 bases). From germline, CDR1 is MNHEY and CDR2 SVGEGT. Trimming removed 0 bases from V and 4 bases from J, with 21 bases in between. The CDR3 contains 18 residues. CDR3 sequence (DNA): TGTGCCAGCAGTTACTCGTACAGGCCTACTTCTTCTCTCTATGGCTACACCTTC. Protein: CASSYSYRPTSSLYGYTF.

The chain combines TRBV2 with TRBJ2-5; D remains unclear. Trimming left V 8 bases short and J 5 bases short, with 9 bases between. This CDR3 is 11 amino acids long. Looked up from germline, CDR1 is SNHLY and CDR2 is FYNNEI. As DNA, the CDR3 is TGTGCCAGCCTGGGCGTTGAGACCCAGTACTTC. Protein sequence: CASLGVETQYF.

The sample holds many counts of this clonotype. The chain combines TRBV11-3 with TRBJ2-3; 9 nucleotides agree with TRBD2. The ends lost 3 bases at V and 3 bases at J; junction bases unmatched: 1. CDR1 is SGHNT, CDR2 YENEEA, per germline. This CDR3 is 14 amino acids long. CDR3 in amino acids: CASSFSGRTDTQYF. In DNA, the CDR3 is TGTGCCAGCAGCTTTAGCGGGAGAACAGATACGCAGTATTTT. Variable domain in full (rest from reference TRBV11-3 and TRBJ2-3): EAGVVQSPRYKIIEKKQPVAFWCNPISGHNTLYWYLQNLGQGPELLIRYENEEAVDDSQLPKDRFSAERLKGVDSTLKIQPAELGDSAVYLCASSFSGRTDTQYFGPGTRLTVL.

This clonotype was detected ten times or more. The V gene is TRBV6-5, the J gene TRBJ2-7; 7 positions match TRBD1. V dropped 1 base and J dropped 5; count of bases not matched to a gene: 5. The CDR3 is 14 amino acids. Germline values: CDR1 MNHEY, CDR2 SVGAGI. CDR3 region: CASSYLTGPNEQYF. CDR3 DNA: TGTGCCAGCAGTTACTTGACAGGGCCCAACGAGCAGTACTTC.

The CDR3 nucleotides are TGCAGCGTTGACACTCTCTACGAGCAGTACTTC. It yields the protein CSVDTLYEQYF. V is TRBV29-1 and J is TRBJ2-7; no definite D call. V dropped 3 bases and J dropped 3 bases, with 6 bases sitting between them. The CDR3 totals 11 residues. Germline V gene sequence: CDR1 SQVTM, CDR2 ANQGSEA.

The chain links TRBV7-8 to TRBJ2-7, with 11 bases aligning to TRBD1. V gave up 4 bases and J gave up 4 bases; unmatched junction bases: 6. There are 15 residues in the CDR3. Germline lookup yields CDR1 SGHVS and CDR2 FQNEAQ. The CDR3 loop reads CASSSRTGGVYEQYF. The CDR3 DNA sequence: TGTGCCAGCAGCTCCCGGACAGGGGGCGTGTACGAGCAGTACTTC.

The chain carries TRBV19 and TRBJ2-7; D remains unclear. Germline V gene lookup returns CDR1 LNHDA and CDR2 SQIVND (reference sequence). V was clipped by 9 bases and J by 1 base, with 19 bases between them. CDR3 length: 15 amino acids. The CDR3 loop is CASSQELATSYEQYF. DNA for the CDR3: TGTGCCAGCAGCCAAGAACTGGCGACGTCCTACGAGCAGTACTTC.

The chain carries TRBV10-3 and TRBJ1-5; tentatively, D is TRBD1 (5 bases). There are 14 residues in the CDR3. Per germline, CDR1 ENHRY and CDR2 SYGVKD. V shed 8 bases and J shed 0 bases, with 11 bases lying between them. This CDR3 is CAIGGDSSNQPQHF. CDR3 coding DNA: TGTGCCATCGGGGGGGATTCTAGCAATCAGCCCCAGCATTTT.

The chain uses TRBV7-6 and TRBJ1-1, with D possibly matching TRBD1 (5 bases). Trimming removed 6 bases at V and 9 bases at J, with 14 bases between. CDR1 and CDR2 (germline): SGHVS, FNYEAQ. The CDR3 has 12 amino acids. Here the CDR3 reads CASSSGGVKAFF. The CDR3 DNA reads as TGTGCCAGCAGTTCCGGGGGTGTCAAAGCTTTCTTT.

The chain joins TRBV29-1 to TRBJ2-5; D is possibly TRBD2 (6 bases). Germline CDR1 reads SQVTM; CDR2 reads ANQGSEA. This CDR3 region has 13 residues. The CDR3 coding sequence is TGCAGTTTTGAGGGACTTCTTCAAGAGACCCAGTACTTC. It specifies CSFEGLLQETQYF.

This chain uses TRBV7-9 with TRBJ2-7; 7 bases map to TRBD2. The CDR3 sequence is 12 residues long. CDR1 and CDR2 from the germline V gene are SEHNR and FQNEAQ (reference sequence). V lost 7 bases to trimming and J lost 4 bases; unmatched junction nucleotides: 4. CDR3 region: CASNYGGYEQYF. DNA of the CDR3: TGTGCCAGCAACTACGGGGGGTACGAGCAGTACTTC. Supplemented by reference TRBV7-9 and TRBJ2-7, the full variable domain reads DTGVSQNPRHKITKRGQNVTFRCDPISEHNRLYWYRQTLGQGPEFLTYFQNEAQLEKSRLLSDRFSAERPKGSFSTLEIQRTEQGDSAMYLCASNYGGYEQYFGPGTRLTVT.

This clonotype appeared many times. This sequence joins TRBV20-1 and TRBJ1-2; D might be TRBD1 (5 bases). Germline assignment: CDR1 DFQATT and CDR2 SNEGSKA (reference sequence). This CDR3 is 13 amino acids long. V lost 3 bases and J lost 2, with 10 bases in between. CDR3 sequence: CSASREGNYGYTF. In nucleotides, the CDR3 is TGCAGTGCTAGTCGTGAGGGGAACTATGGCTACACCTTC.